This T cell receptor beta chain was recorded in a study of cytomegalovirus exposure and HLA in healthy donors. The PCR used 60 Vbeta and 13 Jbeta primers. Original handling: Unique TCR beta chains totaled some 81 million in a later count, with roughly 11 million of them shared. The repertoire was sequenced with immunoSEQ multiplex PCR; TCRdb's copy has only in-frame clones and lacks some. That table furnishes V, J and clone size, whereas the DNA furnished D and trimming. The repertoire holds about 220,000 clones, 75% seen once, with 1.8% in the top ten. As regards this clone: Its antigen is as yet unknown.

Overall study findings and caveats: A missense DCLRE1C variant was associated with V- and J-gene trimming of TCR beta chains in a later analysis, and an independent cohort replicated the association. TCR association rates varied by HLA locus in a later analysis, with DRB1 highest and HLA-C lowest. Links to common viral pathogens appeared, in a later analysis, for several of the most significant clusters.

Sequencing input: PBMCs. The clonotype was recovered from a woman in her 30s in good health and CMV-seronegative.

The CDR3 loop is CASSTYRATNEKLFF. CDR3 DNA: TGTGCCAGTAGTACTTACAGGGCAACTAATGAAAAACTGTTTTTT. The gene calls are TRBV19 and TRBJ1-4; the D gene is possibly TRBD1 (6 bases). Germline CDR1 and CDR2: LNHDA and SQIVND (reference sequence). The CDR3 runs to 15 residues. V lost 4 bases to trimming and J lost 0 bases, with 9 bases between them.